What follows are 16 T cell receptor beta chains derived from one specimen sequenced in a study of identical twins. In TCRdb, the 5' RACE reads were re-called with MiXCR into one record per CDR3 protein. The sample carries hundreds of thousands of distinct CDR3 sequences, 8.6% recorded once. This sample also appeared in a second study, on yellow fever vaccine responses in identical twins.

The sample comprised PBMCs. These receptors all come from a woman between 18 and 30 years old in good health.

This clonotype was detected many times. This sequence joins TRBV4-3 and TRBJ2-3; TRBD2 agrees at 7 bases. This CDR3 has 17 amino acids. The J segment lost 2 bases and the V segment lost 0 bases, leaving 8 bases of the junction unmatched. Germline V gene lookup returns CDR1 LGHNA and CDR2 YSLEER. CDR3 DNA sequence: TGCGCCAGCAGCCAAGATGGGCGGGAGTCAAACACAGATACGCAGTATTTT. Translation: CASSQDGRESNTDTQYF.

The rearrangement uses TRBV20-1 and TRBJ2-2, with 8 bases matching TRBD1. The germline gives CDR1 DFQATT, CDR2 SNEGSKA (reference sequence). V shed 5 bases, J shed 3 bases, and the junction held 8 bases outside the gene matches. The CDR3 has 15 residues. CDR3 bases: TGCAGTGCTCCGCGGCCGGGACAGGACACCGGGGAGCTGTTTTTT. It specifies CSAPRPGQDTGELFF.

This clonotype was recorded at least ten times. CDR3 residues: CASSLGEGGYTF. The CDR3 DNA sequence: TGTGCCAGCAGCTTAGGAGAAGGCGGCTACACCTTC. The chain links TRBV7-9 to TRBJ1-2, with no clear D. The germline gives CDR1 SEHNR, CDR2 FQNEAQ (reference sequence). This CDR3 spans 12 amino acids. V was shortened by 1 base and J by 8 bases, with 8 bases between the two germline ends.

This clonotype was recorded many times. The rearrangement links TRBV6-2 or TRBV6-3 to TRBJ2-1; TRBD2 aligns across 12 bases. The V segment lost 8 bases and the J segment 8 bases; nucleotides outside the gene matches: 10. The CDR3 is 15 amino acids. CDR1 MNHEY and CDR2 SVGEGT come from the germline V gene. Here the CDR3 reads CASVLAGGPYHEQFF. Written as DNA, the CDR3 is TGTGCCAGCGTACTAGCGGGAGGTCCTTACCATGAGCAGTTCTTC.

Only a few counts were recorded for this clonotype. The chain combines TRBV5-5 with TRBJ1-1; D is perhaps TRBD1 (5 bases). Trimming removed 2 bases at V and 6 bases at J, with 14 bases between. This CDR3 is 14 amino acids long. From germline, CDR1 is SGHKS and CDR2 YYEKEE (reference sequence). DNA of the CDR3: TGTGCCAGCAGCTTCTACGGGACTGTCGCTGAAGCTTTCTTT. Its translation: CASSFYGTVAEAFF. The entire variable domain, with the rest obtained from reference TRBV5-5 and TRBJ1-1, is as follows: DAGVTQSPTHLIKTRGQQVTLRCSPISGHKSVSWYQQVLGQGPQFIFQYYEKEERGRGNFPDRFSARQFPNYSSELNVNALLLGDSALYLCASSFYGTVAEAFFGQGTRLTVV.

The V gene is TRBV12-3 or TRBV12-4, the J gene TRBJ1-4, with D possibly being TRBD1 (5 bases). The CDR3 sequence is 15 residues long. Trimming took off 6 bases at V and 4 bases at J, with 15 bases between the two ends. As DNA, the CDR3 is TGTGCCAGCAGACTCGGGACCCAAAATAATGAAAAACTGTTTTTT. Its translation: CASRLGTQNNEKLFF.

This clonotype was counted between two and nine times. V and J are TRBV20-1 and TRBJ2-2, with unresolved D. Between the trimmed V and J ends, which lost 0 bases and 1 base, there was a span of 6 bases. This CDR3 spans 14 amino acids. The V gene's germline CDR1 is DFQATT and CDR2 SNEGSKA (reference sequence). DNA for the CDR3: TGCAGTGCTAGAGACCGAGGGAACACCGGGGAGCTGTTTTTT. It specifies CSARDRGNTGELFF.

The rearrangement links TRBV24-1 to TRBJ2-3; TRBD1 matches 9 bases. CDR1 and CDR2 (germline): KGHDR, SFDVKD. This CDR3 has 17 amino acids. Trimming at V came to 3 bases and at J to 2 bases, leaving 8 bases not matched to a gene. For the CDR3, the DNA is TGTGCCACCAGTGATCTGGCCGGGACAGGGCACACAGATACGCAGTATTTT. This sequence encodes CATSDLAGTGHTDTQYF.

In this sample, this clonotype turned up a few times. The gene calls are TRBV7-9 and TRBJ1-4, with D unclear. CDR3 length equals 17 residues. The V gene lost 1 base and the J gene lost 0 bases, with 12 bases spanning the gap. Per germline, CDR1 SEHNR and CDR2 FQNEAQ (reference sequence). The CDR3 DNA is TGTGCCAGCAGCTTAGGACCGGCGGTTGCAACTAATGAAAAACTGTTTTTT. Its protein product is CASSLGPAVATNEKLFF.

V usage is TRBV12-3 or TRBV12-4 and J usage is TRBJ1-5; 7 bases are shared with TRBD1. V gave up 5 bases and J gave up 7 bases; unmatched junction bases: 11. The CDR3 is 15 amino acids. The CDR3 reads CASSPRRGREQPQHF. CDR3 in DNA: TGTGCCAGCAGTCCCCGAAGGGGGCGCGAGCAGCCCCAGCATTTT.

This clonotype was seen a handful of times. The genes are TRBV11-2 and TRBJ2-7, with TRBD2 as a possible D gene (6 bases). There are 15 residues in the CDR3. Deletions cut 3 bases from V and 4 bases from J, with 16 bases between. Per the germline V gene, CDR1 is SGHAT and CDR2 is FQNNGV. CDR3 residues: CASSLSGPPLYEQYF. The CDR3, as DNA: TGTGCCAGCAGCTTGAGCGGGCCCCCCTTATACGAGCAGTACTTC.

This clonotype was seen a handful of times. The chain links TRBV5-1 to TRBJ2-2; TRBD1 agrees at 7 bases. Germline CDR1 SGHRS, CDR2 YFSETQ. V lost 1 base, J lost 6 bases, and 3 bases stayed unmatched. The length of the CDR3 is 14 residues. The CDR3 region is CASSLRGLAGELFF. CDR3 nucleotides: TGCGCCAGCAGCTTGAGGGGGCTCGCCGGGGAGCTGTTTTTT.

In this sample, this clonotype turned up a few times. This sequence joins TRBV11-1 and TRBJ2-2; TRBD2 aligns across 12 bases. In germline, CDR1 is SGHAT, CDR2 FQDESV (reference sequence). After removal of 5 bases from V and 1 base from J, the junction contained 11 bases not matched to a gene. This CDR3 comprises 19 residues. The CDR3 is CASSLGLAGRTQNTGELFF. CDR3 in DNA: TGTGCCAGCAGCCTCGGACTAGCGGGGCGCACTCAGAACACCGGGGAGCTGTTTTTT. The full variable domain, in which reference TRBV11-1 and TRBJ2-2 provide the parts outside the CDR3, is EAEVAQSPRYKITEKSQAVAFWCDPISGHATLYWYRQILGQGPELLVQFQDESVVDDSQLPKDRFSAERLKGVDSTLKIQPAELGDSAMYLCASSLGLAGRTQNTGELFFGEGSRLTVL.

This clonotype was recorded a few times. The chain employs TRBV18 and TRBJ2-1, with TRBD1 matching over 10 bases. This CDR3 spans 12 amino acids. The V gene's germline CDR1 is KGHSH and CDR2 LQKENI. The J segment lost 16 bases and the V segment lost 3 bases, leaving 6 bases of the junction unmatched. DNA of the CDR3: TGTGCCAGCTCACCGCTGGGACAGGGGCAATTCTTC. It yields the protein CASSPLGQGQFF. The full variable domain, rest sourced from reference TRBV18 and TRBJ2-1, is NAGVMQNPRHLVRRRGQEARLRCSPMKGHSHVYWYRQLPEEGLKFMVYLQKENIIDESGMPKERFSAEFPKEGPSILRIQQVVRGDSAAYFCASSPLGQGQFFGPGTRLTVL.

Many counts were recorded for this clonotype. The genes are TRBV20-1 and TRBJ2-7, with no clear D. V was clipped by 6 bases and J by 3 bases, with 12 bases between them. Germline V gene lookup returns CDR1 DFQATT and CDR2 SNEGSKA (reference sequence). The CDR3 has 12 amino acids. Here the CDR3 DNA reads TGCAGTGCCCGATGGGAAGGCTACGAGCAGTACTTC. It codes for CSARWEGYEQYF.

The chain carries TRBV4-1 and TRBJ2-4; unclear D gene. The ends were cut back, 7 bases at V and 2 bases at J, with 12 bases in the middle. Germline V gene data show CDR1 as MGHRA and CDR2 as YSYEKL. The CDR3 is 14 amino acids. CDR3 nucleotide sequence: TGCGCCAGCACCTCGGATTCGACCAAAAACATTCAGTACTTC. Protein product: CASTSDSTKNIQYF.